Included here is one TCR beta chain sequence, with context. Source study methods: Reference gene primer amplification in the assay estimated nucleated cell counts. Profiled with immunoSEQ multiplex PCR; TCRdb holds only in-frame clones, not every one. V, J and clone size are taken as reported in that table, and D and trimming were inferred from the DNA itself. The sample records about 340,000 clones, about 88% being singletons. The data were taken from a study of blood T cell repertoires in COVID-19. In germline, CDR1 is MDHEN, CDR2 SYDVKM. V was shortened by 0 bases and J by 1 base, with 10 bases between the two germline ends. CDR3 length equals 15 residues.

The material sequenced was peripheral blood. The rearrangement links TRBV28 to TRBJ2-7; D gene unclear. This sequence was found in a woman aged 55 to 70 with COVID-19, enrolled during active disease. The CDR3 DNA follows: TGTGCCAGCAGTTTATGGAGCCAACCGTCCTACGAGCAGTACTTC. This encodes CASSLWSQPSYEQYF.